The 22 T cell receptor beta chains reported below all come from one sample, sequenced in a study of T cell responses to AZD1222 COVID-19 vaccine. Using immunoSEQ multiplex PCR, the repertoire was profiled, and TCRdb retains in-frame clones only, with some absent. The sample carries roughly 100,000 clones, 93% recorded once. Sequenced material: peripheral blood, taken on day 0 of AZD1222 vaccination. These receptors came from an adult in good health.

CDR3 DNA sequence: TGCGCCAGCAGCCCAGGACAGGCCGGGAATGGCTACACCTTC. The encoded protein is CASSPGQAGNGYTF. This rearrangement joins TRBV5-1 to TRBJ1-2; 7 nucleotides agree with TRBD1. With V trimmed by 4 bases and J by 6 bases, 9 bases remained unmatched. The CDR3 has 14 residues. CDR1 and CDR2 from the germline V gene are SGHRS and YFSETQ.

The chain combines TRBV6-6 with TRBJ2-3; tentative D call: TRBD1 (7 bases). In germline, CDR1 is MNHNY, CDR2 SVGAGI (reference sequence). The CDR3 spans 14 residues. Trimming left V 10 bases short and J 4 bases short, with 18 bases between. The CDR3 protein is CATRDTRGADTQYF. DNA for the CDR3: TGTGCCACCCGCGACACCAGGGGGGCAGATACGCAGTATTTT.

The chain is built from TRBV5-1 and TRBJ1-4; D gene unclear. The V gene's germline CDR1 is SGHRS and CDR2 YFSETQ. The CDR3 contains 14 residues. Deletions cut 0 bases from V and 7 bases from J, with 10 bases between. The CDR3 DNA follows: TGCGCCAGCAGCTTGGGCACCGCGGGTGAAAAACTGTTTTTT. The encoded protein is CASSLGTAGEKLFF.

This chain joins TRBV4-1 and TRBJ1-6; D is ambiguous. The V gene lost 3 bases and the J gene lost 5 bases, with 17 bases spanning the gap. Germline V gene data show CDR1 as MGHRA and CDR2 as YSYEKL. The CDR3 has 17 residues. DNA of the CDR3: TGCGCCAGCAGCCACCCGGAAAGAGAGATGGATAATTCACCCCTCCACTTT. This encodes CASSHPEREMDNSPLHF.

The rearrangement joins TRBV7-8 to TRBJ1-5; D might be TRBD1 (6 bases). The V and J ends lost 3 bases and 9 bases respectively, with 15 bases between them. CDR1 and CDR2 (germline): SGHVS, FQNEAQ. The CDR3 spans 14 residues. In DNA form, the CDR3 reads TGTGCCAGCAGCTTTACCCGGGGGCTTCGGCCCCAGCATTTT. Encoded protein: CASSFTRGLRPQHF.

The chain uses TRBV6-2 or TRBV6-3 and TRBJ1-2; 7 nucleotides align to TRBD1. This CDR3 comprises 16 residues. Germline assignment: CDR1 MNHEY and CDR2 SVGEGT. V trimming: 8 bases; J trimming: 4 bases; junction bases outside the gene matches: 16. The DNA of the CDR3 is TGTGCCAGCGGCCACAGGGGCGCAACTGTCTCCTATGGCTACACCTTC. Translated, it gives CASGHRGATVSYGYTF.

The genes are TRBV19 and TRBJ1-1; TRBD1 might be the D (6 bases). This CDR3 has 12 residues. V was pared by 3 bases and J by 7 bases, with 9 bases between. Germline lookup yields CDR1 LNHDA and CDR2 SQIVND (reference sequence). In DNA, the CDR3 is TGTGCCAGTAGTATGACAGGACTTGAAGCTTTCTTT. Translating gives CASSMTGLEAFF. The complete variable domain, with remaining parts taken from reference TRBV19 and TRBJ1-1, reads DGGITQSPKYLFRKEGQNVTLSCEQNLNHDAMYWYRQDPGQGLRLIYYSQIVNDFQKGDIAEGYSVSREKKESFPLTVTSAQKNPTAFYLCASSMTGLEAFFGQGTRLTVV.

The chain links TRBV28 to TRBJ1-2; unclear D gene. The V gene's germline CDR1 is MDHEN and CDR2 SYDVKM. The V end was cut by 5 bases, the J end by 4 bases, with 14 bases between. This CDR3 has 14 residues. The CDR3 DNA reads TGTGCCAGCAGTACCGCCCGGGGAGCCTATGGCTACACCTTC. Amino acid sequence: CASSTARGAYGYTF.

This clone was counted only a few times. The chain employs TRBV5-5 and TRBJ1-6; 10 bases line up with TRBD1. This CDR3 region has 15 residues. Germline CDR1 reads SGHKS; CDR2 reads YYEKEE (reference sequence). J gave up 8 bases and V 6 bases, and 8 bases lay outside the gene matches. CDR3 protein: CASTYMTGGDSPLHF. CDR3 DNA sequence: TGTGCCAGCACCTACATGACAGGGGGCGATTCACCCCTCCACTTT.

In this sample, this clone turned up once. The V call is TRBV5-1, the J call TRBJ1-1; TRBD1 matches at 7 bases. The trim removed 0 bases at V and 3 bases at J, leaving 2 bases unmatched. In germline, CDR1 is SGHRS, CDR2 YFSETQ. The CDR3 has 14 residues. CDR3 bases: TGCGCCAGCAGCTTGGGCAGGGGGGACACTGAAGCTTTCTTT. Residues: CASSLGRGDTEAFF.

This chain links TRBV28 with TRBJ1-3; D remains unclear. The CDR3 sequence is 16 residues long. V dropped 2 bases and J dropped 2 bases, with 13 bases sitting between them. CDR1 is MDHEN and CDR2 is SYDVKM in the germline V gene. The CDR3: CASSLTQEVAGNTIYF. As DNA, the CDR3 is TGTGCCAGCAGTTTAACCCAGGAGGTTGCTGGAAACACCATATATTTT.

The chain carries TRBV7-2 and TRBJ2-7; D is possibly TRBD2 (6 bases). The CDR3 consists of 15 residues. V was clipped by 1 base and J by 1 base, with 11 bases between them. Germline V gene data show CDR1 as SGHTA and CDR2 as FQGNSA. CDR3 protein: CASSLVSAGSYEQYF. The CDR3, as DNA: TGTGCCAGCAGCTTAGTCTCGGCGGGGTCCTACGAGCAGTACTTC.

This clone was counted once. The chain couples TRBV7-2 to TRBJ2-1; TRBD2 matches at 9 bases. This CDR3 contains 14 residues. CDR1 is SGHTA, CDR2 FQGNSA, per germline. Trimming at V came to 1 base and at J to 8 bases, leaving 3 bases not matched to a gene. The chain's CDR3 is CASSLVIAGDEQFF. The CDR3 nucleotides read TGTGCCAGCAGCTTAGTAATAGCGGGGGATGAGCAGTTCTTC.

This chain joins TRBV5-6 and TRBJ1-1; D is undetermined. Germline V gives CDR1 SGHDT, CDR2 YYEEEE. The CDR3 contains 12 residues. The ends were cut back, 2 bases at V and 3 bases at J, with 5 bases in the middle. CDR3 protein: CASSFGDTEAFF. The CDR3 coding sequence is TGTGCCAGCAGCTTCGGGGACACTGAAGCTTTCTTT.

The rearrangement uses TRBV6-1 and TRBJ2-3, with TRBD2 matching over 12 bases. The CDR3 extends over 16 amino acids. The germline V gene has CDR1 MNHNS and CDR2 SASEGT. J gave up 7 bases and V 3 bases, and 8 bases lay outside the gene matches. CDR3 region: CASSDLLAGGPYTQYF. The CDR3 DNA reads TGTGCCAGCAGTGACCTTCTAGCGGGAGGGCCGTATACGCAGTATTTT.

The chain has TRBV6-4 and TRBJ2-1; possible D gene TRBD2, 6 bases. Germline values: CDR1 MRHNA, CDR2 SNTAGT. The CDR3 has 14 residues. V lost 0 bases and J 4 bases, leaving 7 bases between the germline ends. CDR3 in amino acids: CASSDSGGYNEQFF. CDR3 sequence (DNA): TGTGCCAGCAGTGACTCAGGAGGGTACAATGAGCAGTTCTTC.

The chain couples TRBV15 to TRBJ2-1; 9 positions match TRBD2. Germline V gene lookup returns CDR1 LNHNV and CDR2 YYDKDF (reference sequence). With V trimmed by 6 bases and J by 8 bases, 17 bases remained unmatched. This CDR3 has 17 amino acids. CDR3 in amino acids: CATSPSAGLAGEDEQFF. The DNA of the CDR3 is TGTGCCACCAGTCCCAGCGCCGGGTTAGCGGGAGAGGATGAGCAGTTCTTC.

This clone was counted once. The chain is built from TRBV4-3 and TRBJ2-1; D gene ambiguous. V lost 4 bases and J 4 bases, leaving 17 bases between the germline ends. This CDR3 comprises 16 residues. Germline assignment: CDR1 LGHNA and CDR2 YSLEER. The CDR3 reads CASSLDYRAPYNEQFF. The CDR3 DNA is TGCGCCAGCAGCCTCGATTATAGGGCGCCGTACAATGAGCAGTTCTTC.

J is TRBJ1-1 and V is TRBV15; tentatively, D is TRBD1 (6 bases). The CDR3 sequence is 14 residues long. Germline lookup yields CDR1 LNHNV and CDR2 YYDKDF (reference sequence). The ends were cut back, 9 bases at V and 2 bases at J, with 16 bases in the middle. CDR3 in DNA: TGTGCCACTACACAGAGGGGGTACAACACTGAAGCTTTCTTT. Translation: CATTQRGYNTEAFF.

The rearrangement uses TRBV6-1 and TRBJ2-7; D possibly matches TRBD1 or TRBD2 (5 bases each). V was pared by 2 bases and J by 1 base, with 12 bases between. Germline V gene data show CDR1 as MNHNS and CDR2 as SASEGT. The CDR3 consists of 15 residues. The CDR3 spells CASSESLEGSYEQYF. The CDR3 DNA reads TGTGCCAGCAGTGAATCACTAGAGGGGTCCTACGAGCAGTACTTC.

This sequence joins TRBV19 and TRBJ2-5, with TRBD2 as a possible D gene (6 bases). V was cut by 5 bases and J by 0 bases, with 7 bases left in between. Germline V CDR1 and CDR2: LNHDA, SQIVND (reference sequence). The CDR3 runs 13 residues. In DNA form, the CDR3 reads TGTGCCAGTAGTCGACTAGACCAAGAGACCCAGTACTTC. This encodes CASSRLDQETQYF. The variable domain in full, completed from reference TRBV19 and TRBJ2-5, reads DGGITQSPKYLFRKEGQNVTLSCEQNLNHDAMYWYRQDPGQGLRLIYYSQIVNDFQKGDIAEGYSVSREKKESFPLTVTSAQKNPTAFYLCASSRLDQETQYFGPGTRLLVL.

The rearrangement uses TRBV28 and TRBJ2-3; TRBD1 matches 9 bases. V trimming: 6 bases; J trimming: 2 bases; junction bases outside the gene matches: 9. The CDR3 is 16 residues long. Per the germline V gene, CDR1 is MDHEN and CDR2 is SYDVKM. As DNA, the CDR3 is TGTGCCAGCAGGAGAACCGGGACAGGGAACACAGATACGCAGTATTTT. It codes for CASRRTGTGNTDTQYF.